This T cell receptor beta chain comes out of a study of T-cell reconstitution after alpha-beta-depleted transplantation in children. This CDR3 comprises 11 residues. The germline gives CDR1 SNHLY, CDR2 FYNNEI. Many counts were recorded for this clonotype. Its antigen is unknown. The junction and the germline gene differ at one end; a read error may be behind it. Unique molecular identifiers were built into the TCRbeta library. TCRdb fed the PCR reads into MiXCR, producing one record per CDR3 protein. The table shows approximately 70,000 distinct CDR3 sequences, with approximately 4.4% occurring only once. Overall study results and limits: T-cell numbers and diversity one year post-transplant derived largely from freshly generated T cells. Surviving recipient T cells and thymic progenitors underlay high day-60 TCRbeta diversity in some patients. In patients about two months after transplant, alpha-beta T cells reportedly arose from several hundred expanded graft clones.

The sequenced sample was PBMCs, mostly from graft donor cells, obtained 180 days after TCRalphabeta/CD19-depleted stem cell transplant. The chain recombines TRBV2 with TRBJ1-1; no clear D gene. This clonotype was sampled from a boy younger than two who had a stem cell transplant for acute myeloid leukemia, so the T cells may come from the graft donor. The CDR3 sequence: CASSDRGIRTF. As DNA, the CDR3 is TGTGCCAGCAGTGATCGAGGGATCAGAACCTTT.